Each of the 9 T cell receptor beta chains below was sequenced from the same sample in a study of blood T cell repertoires in COVID-19. Produced via immunoSEQ multiplex PCR; TCRdb's table is partial and in-frame only. Among around 250,000 clones listed, 75% to 90% were seen once. Sequences were obtained from peripheral blood. The receptors here all came from a woman between 40 and 50 years old who had recovered from COVID-19.

This sequence joins TRBV27 and TRBJ1-4; 8 positions match TRBD1. CDR1 is MNHEY and CDR2 is SMNVEV in the germline V gene (reference sequence). V lost 6 bases and J lost 9; bases outside the gene matches: 3. CDR3 length equals 12 residues. The CDR3 coding sequence is TGTGCCAGCAGGACAGGGGTCCAAAAACTGTTTTTT. Residues: CASRTGVQKLFF.

The chain has TRBV27 and TRBJ2-3; 12 bases agree with TRBD2. Germline V gene sequence: CDR1 MNHEY, CDR2 SMNVEV (reference sequence). The CDR3 contains 17 residues. The V segment lost 4 bases and the J segment 4 bases; nucleotides outside the gene matches: 9. In DNA, the CDR3 is TGTGCCAGCAGTTCCTCCCGACTAGCGGGGGTGGCAGATACGCAGTATTTT. Amino acid sequence: CASSSSRLAGVADTQYF.

Written as DNA, the CDR3 is TGTGCCAGCAGTCAAGCGATAAGCTACGAGCAGTACTTC. It specifies CASSQAISYEQYF. The rearrangement links TRBV27 to TRBJ2-7; D uncertain. V lost 5 bases and J lost 3, with 11 bases in between. This CDR3 contains 13 residues. CDR1 is MNHEY and CDR2 is SMNVEV in the germline V gene (reference sequence).

The chain has TRBV11-1 and TRBJ2-7; TRBD1 matches at 9 bases. Germline CDR1 reads SGHAT; CDR2 reads FQDESV (reference sequence). With V trimmed by 5 bases and J by 5 bases, 10 bases remained unmatched. The CDR3 totals 15 residues. The DNA for the CDR3 is TGTGCCAGCAGCCCCGGCGGGACAGGGTCCAACGAGCAGTACTTC. Protein sequence: CASSPGGTGSNEQYF.

V and J are TRBV6-5 and TRBJ1-1; the match to TRBD1 covers 8 bases. There are 14 residues in the CDR3. Germline trimming cut 6 bases from V and 6 bases from J; bases unmatched to any gene: 9. Germline CDR1 reads MNHEY; CDR2 reads SVGAGI. The DNA of the CDR3 is TGTGCCAGCAGAGGACAGGGCCCATCGTCTGAAGCTTTCTTT. This translates into CASRGQGPSSEAFF.

The table lists this clone with a count of one. The chain uses TRBV28 and TRBJ2-7, with D tentatively TRBD2 (6 bases). CDR3 length equals 13 residues. CDR1 is MDHEN and CDR2 is SYDVKM in the germline V gene. The V end was cut by 6 bases, the J end by 4 bases, with 13 bases between. This chain's CDR3 is CASSGGPLYEQYV. In DNA form, the CDR3 reads TGTGCCAGCAGCGGGGGACCACTGTACGAGCAGTACGTC.

The V gene is TRBV11-2, the J gene TRBJ1-2; D remains unclear. CDR1 and CDR2 from the germline V gene are SGHAT and FQNNGV. The CDR3 consists of 14 residues. Trimming stripped 2 bases from V and 4 bases from J, with 11 bases between. The CDR3 here is CASSLTLGGYGYTF. CDR3 DNA: TGTGCCAGCAGCTTAACTCTTGGAGGCTATGGCTACACCTTC. Full variable domain (missing parts from reference TRBV11-2 and TRBJ1-2): EAGVAQSPRYKIIEKRQSVAFWCNPISGHATLYWYQQILGQGPKLLIQFQNNGVVDDSQLPKDRFSAERLKGVDSTLKIQPAKLEDSAVYLCASSLTLGGYGYTFGSGTRLTVV.

This chain joins TRBV7-2 and TRBJ1-6; D is perhaps TRBD1 (6 bases). The CDR3 length is 12 residues. Trimming cost V 3 bases and J 14 bases, with 11 bases left between them. Germline assignment: CDR1 SGHTA and CDR2 FQGNSA. The chain's CDR3 is CASSFRGMTLHF. CDR3 bases: TGTGCCAGCAGCTTCAGGGGAATGACCCTCCACTTT.

The chain has TRBV28 and TRBJ1-2; no firm D call. V lost 7 bases and J lost 5, with 11 bases in between. The CDR3 extends over 12 amino acids. Germline assignment: CDR1 MDHEN and CDR2 SYDVKM. DNA for the CDR3: TGTGCCAGCATCTCAGGCTCGTATGGCTACACCTTC. Residues: CASISGSYGYTF.